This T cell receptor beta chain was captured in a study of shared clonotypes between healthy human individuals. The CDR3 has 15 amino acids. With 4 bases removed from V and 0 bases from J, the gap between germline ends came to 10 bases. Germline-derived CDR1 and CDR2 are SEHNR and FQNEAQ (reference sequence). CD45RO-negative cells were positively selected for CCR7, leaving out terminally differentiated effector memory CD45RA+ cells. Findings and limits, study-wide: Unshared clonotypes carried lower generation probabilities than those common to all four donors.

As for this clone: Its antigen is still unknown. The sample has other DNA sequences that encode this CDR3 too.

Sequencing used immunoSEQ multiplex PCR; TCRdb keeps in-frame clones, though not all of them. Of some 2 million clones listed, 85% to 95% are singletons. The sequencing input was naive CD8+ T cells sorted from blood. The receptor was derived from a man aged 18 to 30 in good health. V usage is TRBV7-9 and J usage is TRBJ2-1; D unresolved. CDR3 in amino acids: CASSSPGSSYNEQFF. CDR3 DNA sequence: TGTGCCAGCAGCTCGCCTGGAAGCTCCTACAATGAGCAGTTCTTC.